This section outlines one T cell receptor (beta chain) sequence together with its context. The antigen is not known. Sequencing was performed with immunoSEQ multiplex PCR; in TCRdb, only in-frame clones are kept and a portion is missing. The sample contains around 80,000 clones, 70% to 90% of which appear only once. The entry originates in a study of T cell responses to AZD1222 COVID-19 vaccine. Study findings and constraints: The study found vaccine-associated CD4 TCRs spanning spike, dominant at 160-218 and 743-854.

The CDR3 consists of 15 residues. From germline, CDR1 is GTSNPN and CDR2 SVGIG (reference sequence). The germline V and J ends were trimmed by 2 bases and 4 bases, with 18 bases remaining between them. V and J are TRBV30 and TRBJ2-7, with D perhaps matching TRBD1 (6 bases). The clonotype originates from an adult who received the AZD1222 COVID-19 vaccine. The source material was peripheral blood, sampled 28 days after the second AZD1222 dose. This CDR3 is CAWSLEPGHLYEQYF. The CDR3 bases are TGTGCCTGGAGTCTGGAACCGGGACACCTTTACGAGCAGTACTTC. Complete variable domain (other parts from reference TRBV30 and TRBJ2-7): SQTIHQWPATLVQPVGSPLSLECTVEGTSNPNLYWYRQAAGRGLQLLFYSVGIGQISSEVPQNLSASRPQDRQFILSSKKLLLSDSGFYLCAWSLEPGHLYEQYFGPGTRLTVT.